This T cell receptor (beta chain) was sequenced for a study of cytomegalovirus exposure and HLA in healthy donors. PCR amplification relied on 60 Vbeta primers (plus 13 Jbeta primers). This table comes from immunoSEQ multiplex PCR, and its TCRdb copy is limited to in-frame clones, with some not included. The table lists approximately 190,000 clones, 84% of them singletons, with around 0.25% in the top ten. Study observations and caveats: A later analysis found TCR association rates differed by HLA locus, highest for DRB1 and lowest for HLA-C.

For this clone: Its antigen remains unidentified.

V was cut by 10 bases and J by 3 bases, with 15 bases left in between. CDR1 LNHDA and CDR2 SQIVND come from the germline V gene (reference sequence). The CDR3 is made up of 13 amino acids. The chain employs TRBV19 and TRBJ1-2; no definite D call. Sample: PBMCs. The TCR comes from a boy between 10 and 17 years old in good health and CMV-seronegative. The CDR3 DNA follows: TGTGCCACCCGAGGAGGGCTGGACTATGGCTACACCTTC. Amino acid sequence: CATRGGLDYGYTF. The full variable domain, completed using reference TRBV19 and TRBJ1-2, is DGGITQSPKYLFRKEGQNVTLSCEQNLNHDAMYWYRQDPGQGLRLIYYSQIVNDFQKGDIAEGYSVSREKKESFPLTVTSAQKNPTAFYLCATRGGLDYGYTFGSGTRLTVV.